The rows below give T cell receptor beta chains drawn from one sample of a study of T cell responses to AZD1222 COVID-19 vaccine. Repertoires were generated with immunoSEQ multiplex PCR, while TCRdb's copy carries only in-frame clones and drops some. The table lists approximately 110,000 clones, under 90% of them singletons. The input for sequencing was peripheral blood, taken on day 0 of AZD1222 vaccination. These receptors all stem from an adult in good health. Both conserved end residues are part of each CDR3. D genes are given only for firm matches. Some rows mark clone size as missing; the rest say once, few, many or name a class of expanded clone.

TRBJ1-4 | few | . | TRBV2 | TGTGCCAGCCGGCAGGCGAATGAAAAACTGTTTTTT | CASRQANEKLFF
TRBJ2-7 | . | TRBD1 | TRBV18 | TGTGCCAGCTCAGGGGACAGCTCCTACGAGCAGTACTTC | CASSGDSSYEQYF
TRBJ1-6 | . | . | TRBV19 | TGTGCCAGTAGTAACAGGGAGTGGGTTTCACCCCTCCACTTT | CASSNREWVSPLHF
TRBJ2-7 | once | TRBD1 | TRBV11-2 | TGTGCCAGCAGCTTAGTGTCAGGGGGAATAGGGGAGCAGTACTTC | CASSLVSGGIGEQYF
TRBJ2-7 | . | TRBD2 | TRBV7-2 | TGTGCCAGCAGCCTCCGCCTATATGCGGGAGCCTACGAGCAGTACTTC | CASSLRLYAGAYEQYF
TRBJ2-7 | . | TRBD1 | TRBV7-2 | TGTGCCAGCAGCTACCGGGACAGGGGCCACGAGCAGTACTTC | CASSYRDRGHEQYF
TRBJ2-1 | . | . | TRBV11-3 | TGTGCCAGCAGCCAAGCCTCCTCGTCAGCGGGTGGGGCCTACAATGAGCAGTTCTTC | CASSQASSSAGGAYNEQFF
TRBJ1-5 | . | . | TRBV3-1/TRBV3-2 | TGTGCCAGCAGCCAAGGAGGCCAGCCCCAGCATTTT | CASSQGGQPQHF
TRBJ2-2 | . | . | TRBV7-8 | TGTGCCAGCAGCCCCAACCCTACGAACACCGGGGAGCTGTTTTTT | CASSPNPTNTGELFF
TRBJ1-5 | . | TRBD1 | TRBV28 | TGTGCCAGCAGTTTTATCTGGGGACAGGGCGACAATCAGCCCCAGCATTTT | CASSFIWGQGDNQPQHF
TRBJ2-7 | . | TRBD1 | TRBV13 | TGTGCCAGCAGCTTACGGGGCAGGGGGTTATACGAGCAGTACTTC | CASSLRGRGLYEQYF
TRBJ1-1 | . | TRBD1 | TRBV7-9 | TGTGCCAGCAGCCTTACAGGGGCACTAAACACTGAAGCTTTCTTT | CASSLTGALNTEAFF
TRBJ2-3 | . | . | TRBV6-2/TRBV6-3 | TGTGCCAGCAGTTACGAGGCAGGGGACACAGATACGCAGTATTTT | CASSYEAGDTDTQYF
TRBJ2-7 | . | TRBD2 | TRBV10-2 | TGCGCCAGCAGTGATGGGCTAGCGGGAGGCTCCTACGAGCAGTACTTC | CASSDGLAGGSYEQYF
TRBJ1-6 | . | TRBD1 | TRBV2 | TGTGCCAGCAGCGTCCTGAGAGGGGGCTTGAGTTCACCCCTCCACTTT | CASSVLRGGLSSPLHF
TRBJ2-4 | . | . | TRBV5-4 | TGTGCCAGCAGCTTGGCGGCAGGCCAAAACATTCAGTACTTC | CASSLAAGQNIQYF
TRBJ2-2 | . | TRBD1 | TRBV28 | TGTGCCAGCAGCACAGGGGGAGCCGGGGAGCTGTTTTTT | CASSTGGAGELFF
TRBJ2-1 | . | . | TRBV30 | TGTGCCTGGAGTCTGAAAGGTGGAGTGGAACAGTTCTTC | CAWSLKGGVEQFF
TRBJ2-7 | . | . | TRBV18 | TGTGCCAGCTCACCGCCGGGGGCGGGAGAGCAGTACTTC | CASSPPGAGEQYF
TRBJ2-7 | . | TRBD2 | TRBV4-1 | TGCGCCAGCAGAGAGACTAGCACTCGTCGCGAGCAGTACTTC | CASRETSTRREQYF
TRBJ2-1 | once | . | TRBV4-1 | TGCGCCAGCAGCCAAGATCGGGCGGGATACAATGAGCAGTTCTTC | CASSQDRAGYNEQFF
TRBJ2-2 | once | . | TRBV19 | TGTGCCATCCTCCGGAAAGACACCGGGGAGCTGTTTTTT | CAILRKDTGELFF
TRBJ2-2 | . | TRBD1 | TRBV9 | TGTGCCAGCAGGGGGACAGGGATAAGAACCGGGGAGCTGTTTTTT | CASRGTGIRTGELFF
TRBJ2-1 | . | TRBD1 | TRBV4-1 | TGCGCCAGCAGCCAACCGGGACAGGGAGGTGACAATGAGCAGTTCTTC | CASSQPGQGGDNEQFF
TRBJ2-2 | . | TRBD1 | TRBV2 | TGTGCCAGCAGTGGGGAGTACAGGGGGCGCGGTGGGGAGCTGTTTTTT | CASSGEYRGRGGELFF
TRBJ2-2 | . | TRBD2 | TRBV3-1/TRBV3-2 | TGTGCCAGCAGCCAACGGGGGGGGCCCGGGGAGCTGTTTTTT | CASSQRGGPGELFF
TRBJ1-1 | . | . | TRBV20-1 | TGCAGCGCGGGGGACACTGAAGCTTTCTTT | CSAGDTEAFF
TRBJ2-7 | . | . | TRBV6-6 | TGTGCCAGCACCTTGGGTAGCGGAATTACCTACGAGCAGTACTTC | CASTLGSGITYEQYF
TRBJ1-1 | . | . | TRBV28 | TGTGCCAGCAGTTTGATAGCAGTGAACACTGAAGCTTTCTTT | CASSLIAVNTEAFF
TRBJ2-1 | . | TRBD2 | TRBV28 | TGTGCCCTACACCGGGCGGGAGCGTACAATGAGCAGTTCTTC | CALHRAGAYNEQFF
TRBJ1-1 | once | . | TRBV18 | TGTGCCAGCTCACCATGGGAGTCAAAGGGAACTGAAGCTTTCTTT | CASSPWESKGTEAFF
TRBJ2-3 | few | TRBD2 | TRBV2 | TGTGCCAGCAGCCCGACTAGCGGGCCTCTTCCAGATACGCAGTATTTT | CASSPTSGPLPDTQYF
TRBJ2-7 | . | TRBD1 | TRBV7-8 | TGTGCCAGCAGCTTAGGCTACCGGGACAGGGAGGACTACGAGCAGTACTTC | CASSLGYRDREDYEQYF
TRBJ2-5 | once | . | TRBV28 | TGTGCCAGCAGTACAAAGAGTGGGCAGCTCAAGACCCAGTACTTC | CASSTKSGQLKTQYF
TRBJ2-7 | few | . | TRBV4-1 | TGCGCCAGCAGCCAAGATCTTGGATTTAGCTCCTACGAGCAGTACTTC | CASSQDLGFSSYEQYF
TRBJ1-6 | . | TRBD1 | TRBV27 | TGTGCCAGCACCTCGACAGGGAGCTCCTATAATTCACCCCTCCACTTT | CASTSTGSSYNSPLHF
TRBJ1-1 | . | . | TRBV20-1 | TGCAGTGCTAGAGATTGGACTGAAGCTTTCTTT | CSARDWTEAFF
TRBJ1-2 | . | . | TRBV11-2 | TGTGCCAGCAGCTCCTCCGGACGGGCCACCTTC | CASSSSGRATF
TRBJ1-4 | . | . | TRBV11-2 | TGTGCCAGCAGCTTGACACAAAAACTGTTTTTT | CASSLTQKLFF
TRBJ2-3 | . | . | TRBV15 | TGTGCCACCAGCAGAGATCGGCAGGGCAGCACAGATACGCAGTATTTT | CATSRDRQGSTDTQYF
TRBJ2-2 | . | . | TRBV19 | TGTGCCAGTAACCCGGGGCGGACCGGGGAGCTGTTTTTT | CASNPGRTGELFF
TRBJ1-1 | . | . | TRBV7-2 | TGTGCCAGCAGCTTGCCCGAGAACACTGAAGCTTTCTTT | CASSLPENTEAFF
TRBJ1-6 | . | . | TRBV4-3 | TGCGCCAGCAGCCAAGAAGGGCCGAAGACATGGGATGTATATTCACCCCTCCACTTT | CASSQEGPKTWDVYSPLHF
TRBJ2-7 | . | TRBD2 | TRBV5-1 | TGCGCCAGCAGCTTGGCCCCCGGGAGGGCCGATGGAGAGCAGTACTTC | CASSLAPGRADGEQYF
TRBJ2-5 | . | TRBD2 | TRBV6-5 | TGTGCCAGCACCGGAGGGACTAGCGGAGGAACGACCCAGTACTTC | CASTGGTSGGTTQYF
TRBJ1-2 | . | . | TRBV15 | TGTGCCACCAGCAGAGATGATTGGGGGTATGGCTACACCTTC | CATSRDDWGYGYTF
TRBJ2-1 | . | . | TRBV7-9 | TGTGCCAGCAGCTTAGCCGGGACGGACTACAATGAGCAGTTCTTC | CASSLAGTDYNEQFF
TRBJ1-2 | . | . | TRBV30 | TGTGCCTGGAGTCAAGCGAGCCATGGCTACACCTTC | CAWSQASHGYTF
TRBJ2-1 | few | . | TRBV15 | TGTGCCACCAGCAGAGATCCGACGGGTGAGCAGTTCTTC | CATSRDPTGEQFF
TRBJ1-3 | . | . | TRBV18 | TGTGCCAGCTCCCGATCGATGGGAAACACCATATATTTT | CASSRSMGNTIYF
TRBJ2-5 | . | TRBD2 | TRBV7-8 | TGTGCCAGCAGCCCTCGGGAGGGGACCCAAGAGACCCAGTACTTC | CASSPREGTQETQYF
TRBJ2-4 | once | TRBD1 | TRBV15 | TGTGCCACCAGCAGAGATGGAGGACAGGCCCTAGCCAAAAACATTCAGTACTTC | CATSRDGGQALAKNIQYF
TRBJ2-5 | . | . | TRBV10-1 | TGCGCCAGCAGTGGACAGGCTGGTGTCCAAGAGACCCAGTACTTC | CASSGQAGVQETQYF
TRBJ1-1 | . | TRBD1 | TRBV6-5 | TGTGCCAGCAGTAGGACAGGGGTGACTGAAGCTTTCTTT | CASSRTGVTEAFF
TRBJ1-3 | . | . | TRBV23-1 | TGCGCCAGCAGTCAAGCAGACCGCTCTGGAAACACCATATATTTT | CASSQADRSGNTIYF
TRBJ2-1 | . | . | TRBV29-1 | TGCAGCGGGACGACGGGGAGCTCCTACAATGAGCAGTTCTTC | CSGTTGSSYNEQFF
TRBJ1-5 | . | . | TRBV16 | TGTGCCAGCAGCCACCAGGCTCTTAGCAATCAGCCCCAGCATTTT | CASSHQALSNQPQHF